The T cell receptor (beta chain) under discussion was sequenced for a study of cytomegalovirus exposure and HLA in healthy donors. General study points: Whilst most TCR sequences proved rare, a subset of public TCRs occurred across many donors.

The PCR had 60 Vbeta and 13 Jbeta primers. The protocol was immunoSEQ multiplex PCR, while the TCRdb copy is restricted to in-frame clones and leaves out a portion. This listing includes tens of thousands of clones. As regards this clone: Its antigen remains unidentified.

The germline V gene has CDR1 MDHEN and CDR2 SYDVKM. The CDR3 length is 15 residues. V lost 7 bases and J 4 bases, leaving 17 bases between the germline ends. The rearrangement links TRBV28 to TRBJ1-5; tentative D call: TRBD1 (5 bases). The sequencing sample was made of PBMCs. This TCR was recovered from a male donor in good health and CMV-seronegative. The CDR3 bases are TGTGCCAGCAAGCCACGGGGGACGGCGAATCAGCCCCAGCATTTT. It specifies CASKPRGTANQPQHF.